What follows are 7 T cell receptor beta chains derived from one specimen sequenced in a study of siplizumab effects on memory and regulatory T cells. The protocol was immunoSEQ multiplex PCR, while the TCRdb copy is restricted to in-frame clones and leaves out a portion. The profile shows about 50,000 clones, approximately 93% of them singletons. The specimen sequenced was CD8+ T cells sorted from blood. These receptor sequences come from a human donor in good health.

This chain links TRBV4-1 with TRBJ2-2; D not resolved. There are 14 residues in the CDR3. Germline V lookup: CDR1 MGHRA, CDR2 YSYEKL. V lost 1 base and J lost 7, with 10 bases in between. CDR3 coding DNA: TGCGCCAGCAGCCAAGTTACCGGCCGCGGGGAGCTGTTTTTT. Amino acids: CASSQVTGRGELFF.

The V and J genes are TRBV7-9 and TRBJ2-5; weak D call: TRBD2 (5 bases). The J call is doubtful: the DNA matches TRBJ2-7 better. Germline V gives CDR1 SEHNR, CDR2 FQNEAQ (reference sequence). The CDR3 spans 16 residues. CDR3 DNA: TGTGCCAGCAGCTTTTCTTCCGGGATGAGCTCCTACGAGCAGTACTTC. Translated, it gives CASSFSSGMSSYEQYF.

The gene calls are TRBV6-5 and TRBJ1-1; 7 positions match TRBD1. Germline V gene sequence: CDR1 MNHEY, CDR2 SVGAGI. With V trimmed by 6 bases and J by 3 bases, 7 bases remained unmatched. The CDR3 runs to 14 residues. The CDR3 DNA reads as TGTGCCAGCAGCCTCGGGACAGCGTACACTGAAGCTTTCTTT. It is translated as CASSLGTAYTEAFF.

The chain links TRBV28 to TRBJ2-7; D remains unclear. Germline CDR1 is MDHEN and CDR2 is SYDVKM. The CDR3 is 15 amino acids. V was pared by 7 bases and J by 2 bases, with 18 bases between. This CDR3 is CASNPSDPITYEQYF. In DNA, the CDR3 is TGTGCCAGCAATCCTTCTGACCCGATAACCTACGAGCAGTACTTC.

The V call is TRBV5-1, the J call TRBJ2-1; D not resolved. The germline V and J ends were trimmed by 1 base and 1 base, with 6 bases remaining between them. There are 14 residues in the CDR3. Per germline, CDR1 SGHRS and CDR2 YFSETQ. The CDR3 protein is CASSLYSSYNEQFF. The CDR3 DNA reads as TGCGCCAGCAGCTTGTACTCATCCTACAATGAGCAGTTCTTC.

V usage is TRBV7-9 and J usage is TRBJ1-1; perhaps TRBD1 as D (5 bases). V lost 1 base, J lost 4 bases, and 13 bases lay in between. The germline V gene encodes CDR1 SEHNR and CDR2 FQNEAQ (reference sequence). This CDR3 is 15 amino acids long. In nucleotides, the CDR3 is TGTGCCAGCAGCTTAGTCGGGCCGGGGGGCACTGAAGCTTTCTTT. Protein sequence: CASSLVGPGGTEAFF.

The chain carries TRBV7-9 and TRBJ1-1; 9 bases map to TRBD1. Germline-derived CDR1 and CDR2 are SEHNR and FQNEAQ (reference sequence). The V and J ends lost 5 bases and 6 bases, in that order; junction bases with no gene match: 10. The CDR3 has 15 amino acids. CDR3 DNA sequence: TGTGCCAGCAGCCAACTAACCGGGACAGGGTCTGAAGCTTTCTTT. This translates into CASSQLTGTGSEAFF.